The clone carrying this T cell receptor (beta chain) has only a few counts. What it binds is not known. This specimen comes from a study of cytomegalovirus exposure and HLA in healthy donors. General study results and limits: According to an earlier analysis, most TCR beta V segments yielded productive rearrangements about 87% or about 30% of the time. An analysis was carried out at a later point. It showed that HLA-associated TCR beta chains were more clonally expanded than equally common non-associated chains. Most TCRs appeared rarely, but some public TCRs recurred in many donors.

Trimming shortened V by 8 bases and J by 7 bases, and 18 bases separated the two germline ends. CDR1 and CDR2 (germline): MNHNS, SASEGT. The CDR3 spans 14 residues. In the PCR, 60 Vbeta and 13 Jbeta primers were used. Sequencing used immunoSEQ multiplex PCR; TCRdb keeps in-frame clones, though not all of them. The table includes under 200,000 clones, roughly 87% detected once. This chain joins TRBV6-1 and TRBJ1-5; a weak D match, TRBD1 (5 bases). The source material was PBMCs. The sequence was obtained from a boy between 2 and 10 years old in good health and CMV-seronegative. The CDR3 coding sequence is TGTGCCAGCCTGACGGAGGGAGGGGTGCAGCCCCAGCATTTT. This encodes CASLTEGGVQPQHF.